The clone carrying this T cell receptor (beta chain) was found many times. Antigen unknown. These data belong to a study of CD8 T cells in ankylosing spondylitis. Whole-study findings and limits: Seemingly distinctive of ankylosing spondylitis blood was a TCR beta motif formed by eight highly homologous variants. The authors found the disease-linked clones to be CD8+ and relatively rare in peripheral blood.

The CDR3 loop spans 14 amino acids. Trimming removed 4 bases from V and 7 bases from J; junction bases left unmatched: 8. Germline loops: CDR1 SGHRS, CDR2 YFSETQ. TCRdb ran MiXCR on the 5' RACE reads and lists one entry per CDR3 protein. The sample has 200,000 to 250,000 distinct CDR3 sequences, about 10% seen once. The genes are TRBV5-1 and TRBJ1-5, with TRBD1 identical over 7 bases. The sequence derives from a male donor with ankylosing spondylitis or in good health (not recorded which). The specimen sequenced was blood, either unsorted or a sorted T cell fraction (not recorded which). CDR3 protein: CASSERGRGQPQHF. Here the CDR3 DNA reads TGCGCCAGCAGCGAAAGGGGGCGAGGACAGCCCCAGCATTTT.